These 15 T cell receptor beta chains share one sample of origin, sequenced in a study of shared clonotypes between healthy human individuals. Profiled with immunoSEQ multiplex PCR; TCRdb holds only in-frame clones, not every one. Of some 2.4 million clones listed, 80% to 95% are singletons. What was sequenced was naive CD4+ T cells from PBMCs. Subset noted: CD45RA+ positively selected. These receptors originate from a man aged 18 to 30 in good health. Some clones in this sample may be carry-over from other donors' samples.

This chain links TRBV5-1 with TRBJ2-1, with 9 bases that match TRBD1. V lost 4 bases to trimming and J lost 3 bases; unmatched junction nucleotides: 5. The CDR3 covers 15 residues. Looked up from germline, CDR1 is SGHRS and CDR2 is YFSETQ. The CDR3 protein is CASSLTGQGYNEQFF. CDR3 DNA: TGCGCCAGCAGCCTCACGGGACAGGGCTACAATGAGCAGTTCTTC.

The CDR3 sequence is CASSEAGDLYEQYF. CDR3 nucleotide sequence: TGTGCCAGCAGTGAAGCAGGCGACCTCTACGAGCAGTACTTC. V and J are TRBV2 and TRBJ2-7; D is uncertain. V lost 0 bases and J 3 bases, leaving 9 bases between the germline ends. The CDR3 totals 14 residues. CDR1 and CDR2 (germline): SNHLY, FYNNEI.

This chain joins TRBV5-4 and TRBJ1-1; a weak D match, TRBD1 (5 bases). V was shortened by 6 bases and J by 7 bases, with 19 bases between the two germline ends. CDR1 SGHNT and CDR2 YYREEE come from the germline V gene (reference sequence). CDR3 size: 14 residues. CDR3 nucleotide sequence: TGTGCCAGCACAGTAGGTGGGGGTAAACTTGAAGCTTTCTTT. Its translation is CASTVGGGKLEAFF.

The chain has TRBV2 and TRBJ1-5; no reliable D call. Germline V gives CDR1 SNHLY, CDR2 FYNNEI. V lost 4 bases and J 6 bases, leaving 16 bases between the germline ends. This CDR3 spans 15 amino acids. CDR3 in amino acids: CASSGPGGSFQPQHF. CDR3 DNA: TGTGCCAGCAGTGGGCCAGGCGGAAGTTTTCAGCCCCAGCATTTT.

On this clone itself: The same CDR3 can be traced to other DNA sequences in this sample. CDR3 sequence reads: CASRDSYNEQFF. The CDR3 DNA reads as TGTGCCAGCAGAGACAGCTACAATGAGCAGTTCTTC. This rearrangement joins TRBV6-1 to TRBJ2-1, with D maybe TRBD1 (5 bases). Germline CDR1 is MNHNS and CDR2 is SASEGT. CDR3 size: 12 residues. V gave up 6 bases and J gave up 3 bases, with 6 bases separating them.

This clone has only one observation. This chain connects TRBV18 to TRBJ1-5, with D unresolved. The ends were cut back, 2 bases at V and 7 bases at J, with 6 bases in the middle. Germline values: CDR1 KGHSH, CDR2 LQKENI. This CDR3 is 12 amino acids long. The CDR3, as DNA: TGTGCCAGCTCACCAGGGCCGCAGCCCCAGCATTTT. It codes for CASSPGPQPQHF.

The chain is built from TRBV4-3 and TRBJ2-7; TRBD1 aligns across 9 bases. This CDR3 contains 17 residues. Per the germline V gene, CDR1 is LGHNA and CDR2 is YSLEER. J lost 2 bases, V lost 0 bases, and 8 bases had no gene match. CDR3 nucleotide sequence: TGCGCCAGCAGCCAAGATCGGTCCAGGACAGGGGCCTACGAGCAGTACTTC. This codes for CASSQDRSRTGAYEQYF.

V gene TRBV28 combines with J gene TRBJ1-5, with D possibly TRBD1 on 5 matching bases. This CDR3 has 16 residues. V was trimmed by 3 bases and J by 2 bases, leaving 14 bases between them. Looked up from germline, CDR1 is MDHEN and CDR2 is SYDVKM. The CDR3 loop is CASSFRARGGNQPQHF. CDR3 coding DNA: TGTGCCAGCAGTTTCCGGGCCCGAGGGGGCAATCAGCCCCAGCATTTT.

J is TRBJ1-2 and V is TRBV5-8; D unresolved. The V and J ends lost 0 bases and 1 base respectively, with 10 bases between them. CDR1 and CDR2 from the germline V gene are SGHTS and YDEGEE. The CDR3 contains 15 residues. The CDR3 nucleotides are TGTGCCAGCAGCTTGGCGGCCCACTTTAACTATGGCTACACCTTC. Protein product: CASSLAAHFNYGYTF.

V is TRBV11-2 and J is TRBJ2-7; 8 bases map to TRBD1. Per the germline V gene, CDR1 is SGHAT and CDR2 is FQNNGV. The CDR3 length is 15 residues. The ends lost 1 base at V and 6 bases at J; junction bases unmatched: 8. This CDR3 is CASSLVHGTGSEQYF. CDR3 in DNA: TGTGCCAGCAGCTTAGTTCATGGGACAGGTTCCGAGCAGTACTTC.

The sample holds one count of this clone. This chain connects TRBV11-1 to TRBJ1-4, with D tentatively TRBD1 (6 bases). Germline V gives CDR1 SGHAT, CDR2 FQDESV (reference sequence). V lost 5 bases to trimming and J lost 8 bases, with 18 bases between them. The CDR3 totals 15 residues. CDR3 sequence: CASSVRGNRDEKLFF. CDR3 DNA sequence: TGTGCCAGCAGCGTGCGTGGGAACAGGGACGAAAAACTGTTTTTT.

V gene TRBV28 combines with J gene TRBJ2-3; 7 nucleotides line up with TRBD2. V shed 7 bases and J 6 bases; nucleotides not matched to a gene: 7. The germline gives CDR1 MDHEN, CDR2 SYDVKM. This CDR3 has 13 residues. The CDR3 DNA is TGTGCCAGCACCCCCGGGGGGTCGGATACGCAGTATTTT. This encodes CASTPGGSDTQYF.

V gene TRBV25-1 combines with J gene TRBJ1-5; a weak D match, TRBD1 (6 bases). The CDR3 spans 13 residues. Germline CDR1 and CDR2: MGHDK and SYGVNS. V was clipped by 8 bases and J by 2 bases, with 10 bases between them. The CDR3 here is CASGRQGNQPQHF. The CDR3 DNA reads TGTGCCAGCGGGAGACAGGGCAATCAGCCCCAGCATTTT.

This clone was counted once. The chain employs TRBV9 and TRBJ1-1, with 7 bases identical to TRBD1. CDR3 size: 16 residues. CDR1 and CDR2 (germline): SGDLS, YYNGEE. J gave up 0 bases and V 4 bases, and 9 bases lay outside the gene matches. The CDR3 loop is CASSSPRGTMNTEAFF. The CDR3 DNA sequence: TGTGCCAGCAGCTCCCCCAGGGGGACCATGAACACTGAAGCTTTCTTT.

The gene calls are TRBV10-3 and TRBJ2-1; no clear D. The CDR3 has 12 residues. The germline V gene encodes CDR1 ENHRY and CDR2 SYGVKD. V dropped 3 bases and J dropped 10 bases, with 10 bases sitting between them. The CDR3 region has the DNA TGTGCCATCAGTGATCGGATTGGGGAGCAGTTCTTC. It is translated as CAISDRIGEQFF.